The present T cell receptor beta chain was sequenced within a study of blood T cells in healthy people across ages. Germline V gene lookup returns CDR1 SGHDT and CDR2 YYEEEE. Trimming took off 1 base at V and 5 bases at J, with 20 bases between the two ends. This CDR3 is built from 17 residues. A J-beta primer mix and a sample-barcoded 5' primer were used in a second PCR of roughly 6 to 12 cycles. TCRdb re-derived calls from the 5' RACE reads in MiXCR, one entry per CDR3 protein. The top ten clones hold 20% to 25% of a sample with about a million distinct CDR3 sequences, 45% to 60% of them seen once. Aged about 6 to 100, donors were systemically healthy Caucasians from Russia.

The chain uses TRBV5-6 and TRBJ2-3; D gene unclear. Sequenced: blood. This clonotype was obtained from a woman in her sixties or seventies in good health. Here the CDR3 DNA reads TGTGCCAGCAGCTTGTTGCCCCGTGAATCACGTCAAGATACGCAGTATTTT. Amino acids: CASSLLPRESRQDTQYF.